The clone carrying this T cell receptor (beta chain) appeared a single time. Antigen: not known. Researchers ran the assay at a deep level. The table came from immunoSEQ multiplex PCR; TCRdb's copy has only in-frame clones and leaves some out. The sample lists roughly 700,000 clones; about nine tenths were seen once. This entry comes from a study of shared clonotypes between healthy human individuals. Per the germline V gene, CDR1 is MGHRA and CDR2 is YSYEKL. Losses at the gene ends were 0 bases for V and 4 bases for J; bases not matched to a gene: 7. CDR3 size: 16 residues. In CD8 memory, CD45RO+ cells were put together with CCR7-negative CD45RA+ TemRA cells. Regarding the study as a whole: Naive subsets generally had larger estimated richness than memory subsets.

Sequencing was done on a sample of memory CD8+ T cells from PBMCs. Stated subset: CD45RO+ cells pooled with CCR7-negative TemRA cells. The gene calls are TRBV4-1 and TRBJ2-3; TRBD2 agrees at 7 bases. This receptor was identified in a man younger than 35 in good health. Some clones in this sample may be carry-over from other donors' samples. The CDR3 nucleotides are TGCGCCAGCAGCCAAGATCCGGCGGGAGAAGCAGATACGCAGTATTTT. This encodes CASSQDPAGEADTQYF.